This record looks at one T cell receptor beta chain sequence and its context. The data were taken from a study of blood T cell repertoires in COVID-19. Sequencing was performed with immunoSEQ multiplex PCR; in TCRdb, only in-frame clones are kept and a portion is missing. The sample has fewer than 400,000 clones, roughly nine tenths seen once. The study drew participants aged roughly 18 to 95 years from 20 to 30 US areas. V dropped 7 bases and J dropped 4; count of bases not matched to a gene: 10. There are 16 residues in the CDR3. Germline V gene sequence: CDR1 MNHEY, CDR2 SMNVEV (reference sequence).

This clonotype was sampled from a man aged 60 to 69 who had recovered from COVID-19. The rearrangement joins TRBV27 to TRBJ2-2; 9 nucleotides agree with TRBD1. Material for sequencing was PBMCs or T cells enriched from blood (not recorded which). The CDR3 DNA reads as TGTGCCAGCACCCTCCGGGACAGGGTGACCACCGGGGAGCTGTTTTTT. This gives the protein CASTLRDRVTTGELFF.